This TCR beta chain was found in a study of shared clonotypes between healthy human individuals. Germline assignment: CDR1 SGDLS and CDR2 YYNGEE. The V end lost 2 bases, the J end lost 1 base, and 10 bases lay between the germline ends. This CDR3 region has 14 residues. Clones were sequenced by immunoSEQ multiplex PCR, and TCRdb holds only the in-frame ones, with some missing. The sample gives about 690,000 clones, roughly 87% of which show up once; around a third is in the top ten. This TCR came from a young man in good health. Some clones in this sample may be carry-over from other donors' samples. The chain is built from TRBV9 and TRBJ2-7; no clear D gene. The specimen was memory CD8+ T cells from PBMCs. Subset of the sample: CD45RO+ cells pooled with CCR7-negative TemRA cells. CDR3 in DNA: TGTGCCAGCAGCGTTCACGACACTTCCTACGAGCAGTACTTC. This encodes CASSVHDTSYEQYF.